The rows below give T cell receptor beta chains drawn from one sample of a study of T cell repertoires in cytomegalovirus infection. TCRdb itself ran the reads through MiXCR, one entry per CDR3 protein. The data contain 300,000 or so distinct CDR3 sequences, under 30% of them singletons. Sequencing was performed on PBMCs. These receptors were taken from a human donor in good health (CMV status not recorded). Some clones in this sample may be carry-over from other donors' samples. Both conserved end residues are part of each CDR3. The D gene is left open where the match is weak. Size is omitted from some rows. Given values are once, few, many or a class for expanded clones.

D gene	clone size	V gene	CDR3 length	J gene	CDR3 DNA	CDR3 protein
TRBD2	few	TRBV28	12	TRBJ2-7	TGTGTCTCGGGACTAGCGGACTACGAGCAGTACTTC	CVSGLADYEQYF
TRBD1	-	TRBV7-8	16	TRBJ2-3	TGTGCCAGCAGCTTAGTGGCAGGGGGTGCCACAGATACGCAGTATTTT	CASSLVAGGATDTQYF
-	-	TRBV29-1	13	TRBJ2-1	TGCAGCGGGAGTGGGGCTGGCTACAATGAGCAGTTCTTC	CSGSGAGYNEQFF
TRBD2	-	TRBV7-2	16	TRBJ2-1	TGTGCCAGCAGCTTAGACTCTAGCGGGAGAAGAAATGAGCAGTTCTTC	CASSLDSSGRRNEQFF
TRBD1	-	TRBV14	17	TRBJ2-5	TGTGCCAGCAGCCTCCTGCCGGGACAGGGGGTCGGAGAGACCCAGTACTTC	CASSLLPGQGVGETQYF
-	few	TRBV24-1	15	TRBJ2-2	TGTGCCACCAGTGATTCCGATCGGGACACCGGGGAGCTGTTTTTT	CATSDSDRDTGELFF
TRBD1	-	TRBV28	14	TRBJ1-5	TGTGCCAGCAGGGGGGGACAGGCCTACGCGCCCCAGCATTTT	CASRGGQAYAPQHF
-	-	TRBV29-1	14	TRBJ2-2	TGCAGCGTTCCCGAACTGACAGGCACCGGGGAGCTGTTTTTT	CSVPELTGTGELFF
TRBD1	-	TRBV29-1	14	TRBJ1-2	TGCAGCGTTGGCCTGACAGGGGGCTACTATGGCTACACCTTC	CSVGLTGGYYGYTF
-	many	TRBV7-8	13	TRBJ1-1	TGTGCCAGCAGGGTTGACATGAACACTGAAGCTTTCTTT	CASRVDMNTEAFF
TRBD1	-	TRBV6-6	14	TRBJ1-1	TGTGCCAGCATTCCACAGGGGGAGAACACTGAAGCTTTCTTT	CASIPQGENTEAFF
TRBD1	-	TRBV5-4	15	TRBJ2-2	TGTGCCAGCAGCCCCGTAGGAACAGGGGGCCGGGAGCTGTTTTTT	CASSPVGTGGRELFF
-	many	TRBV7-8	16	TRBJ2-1	TGTGCCAGCAGCTTAGCGGGGGGCTTAGGGTACAATGAGCAGTTCTTC	CASSLAGGLGYNEQFF
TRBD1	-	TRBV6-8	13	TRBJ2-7	TGTGCCAGCAAGACGACAGGGGAATACGAGCAGTACTTC	CASKTTGEYEQYF
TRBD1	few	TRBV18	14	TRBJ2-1	TGTGCCAGCTCACCGGACAGGGTGGGGAGTGAGCAGTTCTTC	CASSPDRVGSEQFF
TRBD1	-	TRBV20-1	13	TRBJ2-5	TGCAGTGCTAGTTTGCAGGGGGAAAAGACCCAGTACTTC	CSASLQGEKTQYF
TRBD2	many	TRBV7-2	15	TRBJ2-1	TGTGCCAGCAGCTTAACCACTAGCGGGGGAGGTGAGCAGTTCTTC	CASSLTTSGGGEQFF
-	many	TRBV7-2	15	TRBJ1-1	TGTGCCAGCAGCTTGGACCCAGGGTCGAGGACTGAAGCTTTCTTT	CASSLDPGSRTEAFF
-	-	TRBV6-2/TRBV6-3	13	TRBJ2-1	TGTGCCAGCAGTTACTCAGGGGCAATTGAGCAGTTCTTC	CASSYSGAIEQFF
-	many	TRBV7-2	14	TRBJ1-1	TGTGCCAGCAGCTTAGTGGCAGGGGTTGCTGAAGCTTTCTTT	CASSLVAGVAEAFF
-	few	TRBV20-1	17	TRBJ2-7	TGCAGTGCTAGAGGAAACAGGGAGGGGGCGAAATCCTACGAGCAGTACTTC	CSARGNREGAKSYEQYF
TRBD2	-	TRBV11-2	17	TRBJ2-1	TGTGCCAGCAGCACAATAGCGGGAAGCGGCTACTACAATGAGCAGTTCTTC	CASSTIAGSGYYNEQFF
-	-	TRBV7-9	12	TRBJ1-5	TGTGCCAGTGGCAGGGAGAGGCAGCCCCAGCATTTT	CASGRERQPQHF
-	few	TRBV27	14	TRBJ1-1	TGTGCCAGCACCGAGGCAGGGAGGGACACTGAAGCTTTCTTT	CASTEAGRDTEAFF
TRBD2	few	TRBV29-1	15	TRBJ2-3	TGCAGCGTTGAAGAGGGGGGGGTCCGCACAGATACGCAGTATTTT	CSVEEGGVRTDTQYF
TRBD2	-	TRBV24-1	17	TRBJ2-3	TGTGCCACCAGTGATTTGGGGTCCGGCGGGGGAGGAGATACGCAGTATTTT	CATSDLGSGGGGDTQYF
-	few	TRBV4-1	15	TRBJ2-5	TGCGCCAGCAGCCAGATAGGACTGATCCAAGAGACCCAGTACTTC	CASSQIGLIQETQYF
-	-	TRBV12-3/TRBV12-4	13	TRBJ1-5	TGTGCCAGCAGTTTGTCGGGCAACGTCCCCCAGCATTTT	CASSLSGNVPQHF
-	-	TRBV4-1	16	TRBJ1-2	TGCGCCAGCAGCCAAGTGGCGATGGGGGTTGACTATGGCTACACCTTC	CASSQVAMGVDYGYTF
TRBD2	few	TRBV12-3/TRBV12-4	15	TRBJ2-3	TGTGCCAGCAGAACGCGGGAGGGCGGCACAGATACGCAGTATTTT	CASRTREGGTDTQYF
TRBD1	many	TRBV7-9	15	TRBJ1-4	TGTGCCAGCAGCGTAGGGCAGGGGGCCGACGAAAAACTGTTTTTT	CASSVGQGADEKLFF
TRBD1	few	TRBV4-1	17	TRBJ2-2	TGCGCCAGCAGTCAGGGGCCGGGACAGGGGAATTCTGGGGAGCTGTTTTTT	CASSQGPGQGNSGELFF
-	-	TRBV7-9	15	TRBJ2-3	TGTGCCAGCAGCTTAACCGGCCCTGGCACAGATACGCAGTATTTT	CASSLTGPGTDTQYF
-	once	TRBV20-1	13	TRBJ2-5	TGCAGTGCTAGAGCAGGACAGTCGGAGACCCAGTACTTC	CSARAGQSETQYF
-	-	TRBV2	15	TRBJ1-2	TGTGCCAGCAGTGAACGTTCAGGGATTAACTATGGCTACACCTTC	CASSERSGINYGYTF
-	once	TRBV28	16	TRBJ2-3	TGTGCCAGCAGTTTAGGATCTGCCCCTAGCACAGATACGCAGTATTTT	CASSLGSAPSTDTQYF
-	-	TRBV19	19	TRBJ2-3	TGTGCCAGTAGTGCCCCCAGTTTTCGGACGGATCAGTTCACAGATACGCAGTATTTT	CASSAPSFRTDQFTDTQYF
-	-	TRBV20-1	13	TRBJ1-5	TGCAGTGCCGCTCTACAGGAACATCAGCCCCAGCATTTT	CSAALQEHQPQHF
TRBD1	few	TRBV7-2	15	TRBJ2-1	TGTGCCAGCAGCTTAGACAGGGGGCACTACAATGAGCAGTTCTTC	CASSLDRGHYNEQFF
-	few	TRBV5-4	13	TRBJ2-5	TGTGCCAGCAGCGGTACAGGGCTGGAGACCCAGTACTTC	CASSGTGLETQYF
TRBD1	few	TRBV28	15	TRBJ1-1	TGTGCCAGCAGTCTCCTGACAGGGGGGCAGACTGAAGCTTTCTTT	CASSLLTGGQTEAFF
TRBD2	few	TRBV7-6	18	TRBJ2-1	TGTGCCAGCAGCTTAAGGGCCCAACTAGCGGGAGGTAGGAATGAGCAGTTCTTC	CASSLRAQLAGGRNEQFF
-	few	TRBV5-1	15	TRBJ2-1	TGCGCCAGCAGCTTGGTGGGAGAACCCTACAATGAGCAGTTCTTC	CASSLVGEPYNEQFF
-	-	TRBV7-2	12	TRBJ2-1	TGTGCCAGCAGCTTAGCACGGGAGAGGCAGTTCTTC	CASSLARERQFF